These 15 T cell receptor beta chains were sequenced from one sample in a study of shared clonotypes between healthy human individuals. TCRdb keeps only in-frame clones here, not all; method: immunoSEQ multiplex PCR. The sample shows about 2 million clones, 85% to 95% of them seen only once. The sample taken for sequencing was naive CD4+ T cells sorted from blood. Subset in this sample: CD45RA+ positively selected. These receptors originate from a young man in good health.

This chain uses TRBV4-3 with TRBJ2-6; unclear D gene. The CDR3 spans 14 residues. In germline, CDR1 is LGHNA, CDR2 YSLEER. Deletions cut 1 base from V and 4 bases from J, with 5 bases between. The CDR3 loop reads CASSQGWGANVLTF. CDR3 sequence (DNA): TGCGCCAGCAGCCAAGGTTGGGGGGCCAACGTCCTGACTTTC.

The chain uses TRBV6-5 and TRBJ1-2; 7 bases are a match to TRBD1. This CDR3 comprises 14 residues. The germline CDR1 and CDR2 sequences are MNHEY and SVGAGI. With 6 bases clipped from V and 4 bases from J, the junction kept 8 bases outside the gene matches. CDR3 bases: TGTGCCAGCAGCCCTCCGGGACAGATCTATGGCTACACCTTC. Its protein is CASSPPGQIYGYTF.

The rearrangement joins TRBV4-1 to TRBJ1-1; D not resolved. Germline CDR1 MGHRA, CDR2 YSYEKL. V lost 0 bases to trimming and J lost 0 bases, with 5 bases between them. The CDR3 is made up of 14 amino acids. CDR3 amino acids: CASSQDGLNTEAFF. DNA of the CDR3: TGCGCCAGCAGCCAAGATGGGCTGAACACTGAAGCTTTCTTT.

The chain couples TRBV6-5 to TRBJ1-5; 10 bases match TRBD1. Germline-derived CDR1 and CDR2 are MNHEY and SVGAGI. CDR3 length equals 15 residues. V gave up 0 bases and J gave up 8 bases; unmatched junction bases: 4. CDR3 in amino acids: CASSYSKGQGKPQHF. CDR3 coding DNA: TGTGCCAGCAGTTACTCGAAGGGACAGGGGAAGCCCCAGCATTTT.

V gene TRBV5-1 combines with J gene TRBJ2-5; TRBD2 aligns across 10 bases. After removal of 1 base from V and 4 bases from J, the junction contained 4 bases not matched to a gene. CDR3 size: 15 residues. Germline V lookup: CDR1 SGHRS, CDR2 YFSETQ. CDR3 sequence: CASSLLAGGVETQYF. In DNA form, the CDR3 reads TGCGCCAGCAGCTTGTTAGCGGGGGGAGTAGAGACCCAGTACTTC.

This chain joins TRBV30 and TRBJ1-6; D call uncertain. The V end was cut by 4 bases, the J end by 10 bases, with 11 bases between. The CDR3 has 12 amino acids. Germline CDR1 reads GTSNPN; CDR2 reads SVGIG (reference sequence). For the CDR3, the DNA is TGTGCCTGGAAGCTGGCGGTCTCACCCCTCCACTTT. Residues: CAWKLAVSPLHF.

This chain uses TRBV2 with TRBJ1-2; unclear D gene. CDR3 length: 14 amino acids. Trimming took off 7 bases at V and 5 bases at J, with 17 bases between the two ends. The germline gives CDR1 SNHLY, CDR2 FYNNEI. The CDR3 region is CASTDAGNGYGYTF. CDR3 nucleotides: TGTGCCAGCACCGACGCGGGGAATGGGTATGGCTACACCTTC.

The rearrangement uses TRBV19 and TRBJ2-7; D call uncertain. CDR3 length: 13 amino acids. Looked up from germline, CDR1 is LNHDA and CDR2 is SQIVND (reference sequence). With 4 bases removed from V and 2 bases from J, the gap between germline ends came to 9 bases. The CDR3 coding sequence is TGTGCCAGTAGTACCCAGAGCACCTACGAGCAGTACTTC. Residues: CASSTQSTYEQYF.

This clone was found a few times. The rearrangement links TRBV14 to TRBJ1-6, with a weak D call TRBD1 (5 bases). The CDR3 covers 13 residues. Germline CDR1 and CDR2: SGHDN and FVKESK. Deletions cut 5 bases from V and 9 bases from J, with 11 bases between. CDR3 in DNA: TGTGCCAGCAGCTTATTCGGGGGTTCACCCCTCCACTTT. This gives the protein CASSLFGGSPLHF.

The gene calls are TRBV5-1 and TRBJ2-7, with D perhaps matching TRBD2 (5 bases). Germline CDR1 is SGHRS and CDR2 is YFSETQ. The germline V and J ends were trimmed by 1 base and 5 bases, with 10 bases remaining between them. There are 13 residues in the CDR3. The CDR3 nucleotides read TGCGCCAGCAGCTTGCGAGGGATGAACGAGCAGTACTTC. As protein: CASSLRGMNEQYF.

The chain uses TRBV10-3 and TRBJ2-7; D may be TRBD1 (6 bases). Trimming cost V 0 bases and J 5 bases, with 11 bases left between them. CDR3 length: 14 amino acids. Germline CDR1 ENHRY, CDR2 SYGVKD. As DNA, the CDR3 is TGTGCCATCAGTGAGTCAAGGGGGATCGACGAGCAGTACTTC. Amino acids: CAISESRGIDEQYF.

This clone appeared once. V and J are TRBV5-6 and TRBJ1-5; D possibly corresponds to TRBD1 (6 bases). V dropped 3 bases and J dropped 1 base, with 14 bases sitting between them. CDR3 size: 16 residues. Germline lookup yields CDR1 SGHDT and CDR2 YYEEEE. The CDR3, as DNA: TGTGCCAGCAGCTGGGGGGGACACTTCAGCAATCAGCCCCAGCATTTT. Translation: CASSWGGHFSNQPQHF.

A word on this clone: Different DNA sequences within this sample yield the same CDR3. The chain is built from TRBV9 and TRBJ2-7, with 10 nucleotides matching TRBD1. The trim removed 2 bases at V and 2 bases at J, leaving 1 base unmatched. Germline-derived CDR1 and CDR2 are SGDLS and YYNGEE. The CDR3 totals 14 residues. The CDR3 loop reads CASSVGQGPYEQYF. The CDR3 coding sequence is TGTGCCAGCAGCGTGGGACAGGGGCCCTACGAGCAGTACTTC.

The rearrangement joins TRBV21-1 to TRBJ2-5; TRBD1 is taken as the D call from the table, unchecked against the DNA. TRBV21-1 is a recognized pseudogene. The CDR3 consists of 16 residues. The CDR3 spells CASSKIRGTPQETQYF. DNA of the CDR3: TGTGCCAGCAGCAAAATCAGGGGGACCCCGCAAGAGACCCAGTACTTC.

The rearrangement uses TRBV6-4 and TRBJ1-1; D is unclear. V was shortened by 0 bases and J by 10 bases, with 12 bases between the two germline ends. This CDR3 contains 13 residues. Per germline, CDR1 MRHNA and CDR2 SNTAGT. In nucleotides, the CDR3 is TGTGCCAGCAGTGACTCGATGGCAGGACCAGCTTTCTTT. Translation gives CASSDSMAGPAFF.